This record looks at one T cell receptor (beta chain) sequence and its context. Antigen specificity is unknown. The data were taken from a study of a mutant IDH1 vaccine in newly diagnosed glioma. Overall study context: The first vaccination came 4-6 weeks after radiotherapy alone, or with temozolomide cycles.

The protocol was immunoSEQ multiplex PCR, while the TCRdb copy is restricted to in-frame clones and leaves out a portion. The sample contains just over 35,000 clones, about four fifths of which appear only once. This CDR3 is 13 amino acids long. V was shortened by 1 base and J by 6 bases, with 7 bases between the two germline ends. Germline CDR1 and CDR2: MNHNS and SASEGT. Study-wide results and caveats: Pseudoprogression seemed unlinked to shifts in top peripheral T cell clonotypes.

Indicated time point: week 11, during vaccination. Each vaccine dose was 300 ug of mutant IDH1 20-mer peptide, with topical imiquimod. New WHO grade 3 or 4 IDH1-mutant, ATRX-lost astrocytomas were present in all donors. The sequence was collected from a woman in her twenties or thirties with glioma. Some clones in this sample may be carry-over from other donors' samples. The chain links TRBV6-1 to TRBJ2-1; D is unresolved. Material: peripheral blood mononuclear cells (PBMCs), obtained from a glioma patient whose treatment included an IDH1 peptide vaccine. The CDR3 DNA sequence: TGTGCCAGCAGTGAAGTGGGTATCAATGAGCAGTTCTTC. Encoded protein: CASSEVGINEQFF.